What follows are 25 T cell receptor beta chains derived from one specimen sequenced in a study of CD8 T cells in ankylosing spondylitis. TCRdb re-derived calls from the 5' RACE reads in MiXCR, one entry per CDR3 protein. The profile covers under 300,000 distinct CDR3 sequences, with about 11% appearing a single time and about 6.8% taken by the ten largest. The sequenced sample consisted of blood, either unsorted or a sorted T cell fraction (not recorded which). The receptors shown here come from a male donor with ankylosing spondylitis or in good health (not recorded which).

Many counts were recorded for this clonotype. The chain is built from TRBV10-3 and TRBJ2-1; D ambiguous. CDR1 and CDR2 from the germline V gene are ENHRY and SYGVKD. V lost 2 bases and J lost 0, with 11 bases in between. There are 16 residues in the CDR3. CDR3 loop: CAISEPGDSSYNEQFF. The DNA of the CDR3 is TGTGCCATCAGTGAGCCGGGTGATAGCTCCTACAATGAGCAGTTCTTC.

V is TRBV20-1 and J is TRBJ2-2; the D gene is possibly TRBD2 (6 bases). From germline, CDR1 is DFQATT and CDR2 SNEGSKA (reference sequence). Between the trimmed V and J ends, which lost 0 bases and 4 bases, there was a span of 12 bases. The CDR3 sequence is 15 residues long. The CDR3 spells CSARDGTDLTGELFF. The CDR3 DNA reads TGCAGTGCTAGAGATGGGACTGACCTCACCGGGGAGCTGTTTTTT.

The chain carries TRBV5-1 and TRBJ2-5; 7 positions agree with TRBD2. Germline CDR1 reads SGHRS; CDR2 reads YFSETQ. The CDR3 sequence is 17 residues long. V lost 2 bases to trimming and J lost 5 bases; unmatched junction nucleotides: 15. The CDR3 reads CASSLFPAIAGPETQYF. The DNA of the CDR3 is TGCGCCAGCAGCTTATTTCCGGCGATAGCGGGTCCGGAGACCCAGTACTTC.

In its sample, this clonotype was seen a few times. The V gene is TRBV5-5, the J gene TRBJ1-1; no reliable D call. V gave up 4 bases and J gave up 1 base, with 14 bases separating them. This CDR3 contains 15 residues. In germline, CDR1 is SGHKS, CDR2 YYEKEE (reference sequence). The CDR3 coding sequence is TGTGCCAGCAGCGGGTATAGTGGAGAGAACACTGAAGCTTTCTTT. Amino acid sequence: CASSGYSGENTEAFF.

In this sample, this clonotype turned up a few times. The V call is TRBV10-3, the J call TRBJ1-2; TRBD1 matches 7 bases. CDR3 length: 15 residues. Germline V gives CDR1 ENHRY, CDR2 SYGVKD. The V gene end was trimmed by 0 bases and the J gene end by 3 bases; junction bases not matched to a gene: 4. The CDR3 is CAISESEGQYYGYTF. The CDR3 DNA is TGTGCCATCAGTGAGTCGGAGGGACAGTACTATGGCTACACCTTC.

DNA of the CDR3: TGTGCCACCAGCGGGACAGGGGGGCAGGATCCCGGGGAGCTGTTTTTT. Amino acid sequence: CATSGTGGQDPGELFF. The rearrangement links TRBV15 to TRBJ2-2, with 11 bases identical to TRBD1. The germline V gene encodes CDR1 LNHNV and CDR2 YYDKDF (reference sequence). The V gene end was trimmed by 5 bases and the J gene end by 6 bases; junction bases not matched to a gene: 8. This CDR3 is 16 amino acids long.

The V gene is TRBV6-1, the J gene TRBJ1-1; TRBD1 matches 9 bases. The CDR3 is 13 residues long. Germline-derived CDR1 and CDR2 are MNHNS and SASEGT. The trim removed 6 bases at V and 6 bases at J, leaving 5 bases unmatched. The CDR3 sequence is CASRPGQGSEAFF. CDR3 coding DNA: TGTGCCAGCAGACCGGGACAGGGTTCTGAAGCTTTCTTT.

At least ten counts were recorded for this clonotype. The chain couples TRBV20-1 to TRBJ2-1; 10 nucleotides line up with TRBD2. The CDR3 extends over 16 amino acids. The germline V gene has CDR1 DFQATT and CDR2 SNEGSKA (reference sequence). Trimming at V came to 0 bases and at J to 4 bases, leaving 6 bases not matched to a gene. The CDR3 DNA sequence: TGCAGTGCTAGAGATGACGGGACTAGCGAATACAATGAGCAGTTCTTC. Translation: CSARDDGTSEYNEQFF.

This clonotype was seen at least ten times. The CDR3 loop is CASSRNPGTGGNEQFF. DNA of the CDR3: TGTGCCAGCAGTCGGAATCCCGGGACAGGGGGCAATGAGCAGTTCTTC. The chain links TRBV6-1 to TRBJ2-1, with 11 nucleotides matching TRBD1. CDR1 and CDR2 from the germline V gene are MNHNS and SASEGT. The CDR3 has 16 amino acids. With 5 bases clipped from V and 6 bases from J, the junction kept 9 bases outside the gene matches.

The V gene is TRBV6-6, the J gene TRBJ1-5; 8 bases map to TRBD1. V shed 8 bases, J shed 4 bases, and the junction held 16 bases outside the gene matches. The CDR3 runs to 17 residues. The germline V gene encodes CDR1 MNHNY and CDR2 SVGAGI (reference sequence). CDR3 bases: TGTGCCAGCCGGGGAGCGGACAGGGTCCTAGAAAATCAGCCCCAGCATTTT. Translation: CASRGADRVLENQPQHF.

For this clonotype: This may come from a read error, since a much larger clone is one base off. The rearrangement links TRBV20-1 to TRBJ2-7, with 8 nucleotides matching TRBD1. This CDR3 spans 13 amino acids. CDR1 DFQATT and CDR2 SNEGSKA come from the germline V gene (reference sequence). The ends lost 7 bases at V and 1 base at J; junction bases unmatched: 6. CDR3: CSVPGQASYEQYF. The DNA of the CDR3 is TGCAGTGTCCCGGGACAGGCATCCTACGAGCAGTACTTC.

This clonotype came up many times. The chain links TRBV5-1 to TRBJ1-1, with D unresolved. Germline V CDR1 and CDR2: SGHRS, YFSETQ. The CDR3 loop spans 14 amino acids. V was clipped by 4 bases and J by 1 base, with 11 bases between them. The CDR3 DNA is TGCGCCAGCAGCCCGTTTTCTGGGAACACTGAAGCTTTCTTT. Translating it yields CASSPFSGNTEAFF.

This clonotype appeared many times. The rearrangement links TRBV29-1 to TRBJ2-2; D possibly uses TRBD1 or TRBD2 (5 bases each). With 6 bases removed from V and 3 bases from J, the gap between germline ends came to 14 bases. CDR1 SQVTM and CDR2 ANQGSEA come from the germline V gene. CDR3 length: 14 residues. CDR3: CSVKRDPDTGELFF. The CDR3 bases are TGCAGCGTCAAAAGGGACCCCGACACCGGGGAGCTGTTTTTT.

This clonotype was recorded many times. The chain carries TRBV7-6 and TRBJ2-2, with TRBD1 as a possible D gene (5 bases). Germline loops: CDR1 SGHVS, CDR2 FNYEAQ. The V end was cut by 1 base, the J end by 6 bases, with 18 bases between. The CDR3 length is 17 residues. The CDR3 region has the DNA TGTGCCAGCAGCTTAGGAGCAACAGGCCTAGTGGCCGGGGAGCTGTTTTTT. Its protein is CASSLGATGLVAGELFF.

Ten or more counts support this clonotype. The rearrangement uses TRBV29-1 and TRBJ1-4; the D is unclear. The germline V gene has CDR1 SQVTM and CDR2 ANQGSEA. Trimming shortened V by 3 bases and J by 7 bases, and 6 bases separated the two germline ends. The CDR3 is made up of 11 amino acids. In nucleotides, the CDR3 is TGCAGCGTTGAGGAGGGTGAAAAACTGTTTTTT. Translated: CSVEEGEKLFF. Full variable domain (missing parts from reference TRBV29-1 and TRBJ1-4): SAVISQKPSRDICQRGTSLTIQCQVDSQVTMMFWYRQQPGQSLTLIATANQGSEATYESGFVIDKFPISRPNLTFSTLTVSNMSPEDSSIYLCSVEEGEKLFFGSGTQLSVL.

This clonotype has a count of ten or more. This CDR3 is CASSLDSGPPSGELFF. CDR3 nucleotide sequence: TGCGCCAGCAGCTTGGATAGCGGACCCCCGTCCGGGGAGCTGTTTTTT. The chain uses TRBV5-1 and TRBJ2-2; a possible D gene is TRBD2 (6 bases). Deletions cut 0 bases from V and 6 bases from J, with 15 bases between. The CDR3 spans 16 residues. Per germline, CDR1 SGHRS and CDR2 YFSETQ.

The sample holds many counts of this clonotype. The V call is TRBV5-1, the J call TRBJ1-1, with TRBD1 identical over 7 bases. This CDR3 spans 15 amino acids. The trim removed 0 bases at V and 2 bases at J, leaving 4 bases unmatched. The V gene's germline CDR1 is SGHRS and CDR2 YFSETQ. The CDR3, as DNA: TGCGCCAGCAGCTTGGTCGGGACAGCTAACACTGAAGCTTTCTTT. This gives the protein CASSLVGTANTEAFF.

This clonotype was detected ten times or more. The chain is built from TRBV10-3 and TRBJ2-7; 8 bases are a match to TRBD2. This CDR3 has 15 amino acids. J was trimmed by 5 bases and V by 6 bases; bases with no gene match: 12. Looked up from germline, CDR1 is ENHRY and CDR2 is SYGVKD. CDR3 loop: CAISQQVRGLDEQYF. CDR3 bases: TGTGCCATCAGCCAACAAGTTAGGGGACTAGACGAGCAGTACTTC.

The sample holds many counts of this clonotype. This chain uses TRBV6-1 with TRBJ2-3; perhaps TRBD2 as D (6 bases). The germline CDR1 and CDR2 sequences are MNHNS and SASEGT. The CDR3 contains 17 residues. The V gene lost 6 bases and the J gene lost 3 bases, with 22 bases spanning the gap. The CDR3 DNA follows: TGTGCCAGCAGCCGATTTTTGGCGGGAATAGAGACAGATACGCAGTATTTT. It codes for CASSRFLAGIETDTQYF.

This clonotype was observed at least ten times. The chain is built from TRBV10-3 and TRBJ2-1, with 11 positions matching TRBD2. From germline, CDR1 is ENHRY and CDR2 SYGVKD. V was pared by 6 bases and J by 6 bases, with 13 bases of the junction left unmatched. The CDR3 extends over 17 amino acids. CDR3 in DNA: TGTGCCATCAGCGATAGCGGGAGGGCCGCATTTTCCAATGAGCAGTTCTTC. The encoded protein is CAISDSGRAAFSNEQFF.

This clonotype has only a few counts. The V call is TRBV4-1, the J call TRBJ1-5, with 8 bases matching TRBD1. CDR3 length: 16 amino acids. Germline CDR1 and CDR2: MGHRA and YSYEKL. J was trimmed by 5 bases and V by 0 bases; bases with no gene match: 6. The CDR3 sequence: CASSQERNRGYQPQHF. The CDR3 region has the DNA TGCGCCAGCAGCCAAGAAAGGAACAGGGGGTATCAGCCCCAGCATTTT.

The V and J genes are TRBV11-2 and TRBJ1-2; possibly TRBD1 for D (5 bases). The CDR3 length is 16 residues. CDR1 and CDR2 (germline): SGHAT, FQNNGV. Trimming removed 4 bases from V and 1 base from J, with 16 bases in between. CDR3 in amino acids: CASSSQLRGDNYGYTF. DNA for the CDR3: TGTGCCAGCAGCTCCCAACTTAGAGGGGATAACTATGGCTACACCTTC.

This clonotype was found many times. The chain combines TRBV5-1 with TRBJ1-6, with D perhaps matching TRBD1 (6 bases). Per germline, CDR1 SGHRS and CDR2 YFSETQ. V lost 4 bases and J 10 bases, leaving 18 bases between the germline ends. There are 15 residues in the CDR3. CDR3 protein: CASSPTGAGTSPLHF. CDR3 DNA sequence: TGCGCCAGCAGCCCAACCGGAGCAGGGACATCACCCCTCCACTTT.

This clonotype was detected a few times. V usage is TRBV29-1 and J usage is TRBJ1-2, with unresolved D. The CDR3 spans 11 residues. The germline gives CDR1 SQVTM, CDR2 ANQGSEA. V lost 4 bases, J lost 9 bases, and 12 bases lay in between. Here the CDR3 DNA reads TGCAGCGTTGCGGTCTCCGGCAGCTACACCTTC. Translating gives CSVAVSGSYTF.

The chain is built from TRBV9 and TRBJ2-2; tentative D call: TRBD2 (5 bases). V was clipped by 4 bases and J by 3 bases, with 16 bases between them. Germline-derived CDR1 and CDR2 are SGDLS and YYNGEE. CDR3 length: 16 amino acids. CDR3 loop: CASSSGVVSDTGELFF. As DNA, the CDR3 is TGTGCCAGCAGCTCGGGTGTGGTTAGCGACACCGGGGAGCTGTTTTTT.